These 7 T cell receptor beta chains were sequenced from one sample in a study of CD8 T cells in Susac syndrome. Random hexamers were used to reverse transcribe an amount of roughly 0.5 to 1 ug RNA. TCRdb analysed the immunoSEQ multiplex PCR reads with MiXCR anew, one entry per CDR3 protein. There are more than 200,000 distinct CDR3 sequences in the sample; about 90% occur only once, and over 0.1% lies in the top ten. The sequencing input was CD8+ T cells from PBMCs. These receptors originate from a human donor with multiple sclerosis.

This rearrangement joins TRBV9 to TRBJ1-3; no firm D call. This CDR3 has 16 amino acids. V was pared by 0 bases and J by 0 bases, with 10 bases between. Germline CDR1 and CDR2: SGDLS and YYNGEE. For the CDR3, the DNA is TGTGCCAGCAGCGTAGAATCCGGGTTCTCTGGAAACACCATATATTTT. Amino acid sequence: CASSVESGFSGNTIYF.

CDR3 sequence: CATSDTPVYAGGETQYF. The CDR3 DNA follows: TGTGCCACCAGTGATACCCCCGTGTACGCGGGCGGTGAGACCCAGTACTTC. V is TRBV24-1 and J is TRBJ2-5; the D gene is possibly TRBD2 (5 bases). This CDR3 spans 17 amino acids. Trimming took off 3 bases at V and 5 bases at J, with 21 bases between the two ends. CDR1 is KGHDR and CDR2 is SFDVKD in the germline V gene.

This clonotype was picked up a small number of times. The CDR3 region has the DNA TGTGCCAGCAGCCCTTACACAGATACGCAGTATTTT. Protein: CASSPYTDTQYF. The V and J genes are TRBV11-2 and TRBJ2-3; no firm D call. Germline CDR1 and CDR2: SGHAT and FQNNGV. Trimming left V 5 bases short and J 2 bases short, with 5 bases between. The CDR3 spans 12 residues.

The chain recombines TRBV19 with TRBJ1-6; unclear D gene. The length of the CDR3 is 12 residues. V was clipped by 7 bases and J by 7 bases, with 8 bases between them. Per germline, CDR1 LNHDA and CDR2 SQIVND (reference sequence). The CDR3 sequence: CASTTQNSPLHF. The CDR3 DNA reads TGTGCCAGTACCACCCAAAATTCACCCCTCCACTTT.

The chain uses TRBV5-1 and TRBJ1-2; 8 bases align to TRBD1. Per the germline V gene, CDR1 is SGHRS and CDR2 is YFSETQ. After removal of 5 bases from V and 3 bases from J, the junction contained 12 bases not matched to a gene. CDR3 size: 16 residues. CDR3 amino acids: CASRFVTGQAHYGYTF. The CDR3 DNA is TGCGCCAGCAGGTTCGTCACGGGACAGGCGCACTATGGCTACACCTTC.

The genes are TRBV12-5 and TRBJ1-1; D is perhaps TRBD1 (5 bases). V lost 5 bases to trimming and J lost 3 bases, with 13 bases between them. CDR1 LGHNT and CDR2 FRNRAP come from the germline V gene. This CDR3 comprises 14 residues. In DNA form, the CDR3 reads TGTGCTAGTGGTCCCCCCCTGGGGGACACTGAAGCTTTCTTT. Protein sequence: CASGPPLGDTEAFF.

The CDR3 DNA sequence: TGCAGCGTTGTGGGGAATGTGAATGAGCAGTTCTTC. Protein sequence: CSVVGNVNEQFF. The rearrangement uses TRBV29-1 and TRBJ2-1; D unclear. Trimming removed 4 bases from V and 7 bases from J, with 11 bases in between. Germline V gene sequence: CDR1 SQVTM, CDR2 ANQGSEA. This CDR3 contains 12 residues.